The T cell receptor beta chain under discussion was sequenced for a study of blood T cell repertoires in COVID-19. About the research overall: Acute and convalescent COVID-19 specimens originated in the United States, Italy and Spain. Sample material is recorded as cDNA or gDNA derived from T cells, B-cell-depleted T cells, or PBMCs.

Per the study methods: By means of reference gene primer amplification, nucleated cell counts were estimated. Generated by immunoSEQ multiplex PCR, the TCRdb table keeps only in-frame clones and is missing some. The D gene and trimming were derived from the DNA, and the V and J assignments and clone size from that table. Altogether over 110,000 clones are present, 80% to 90% being singletons, with the ten largest covering less than 2%. The CDR3 extends over 16 amino acids. V lost 0 bases to trimming and J lost 8 bases; unmatched junction nucleotides: 8. Germline-derived CDR1 and CDR2 are SGDLS and YYNGEE.

The receptor was derived from a woman between 50 and 59 years old with acute or convalescent COVID-19. Sequencing used peripheral blood. The chain combines TRBV9 with TRBJ2-1; 10 bases are shared with TRBD2. The CDR3 loop is CASSVGPSGGAYEQFF. DNA for the CDR3: TGTGCCAGCAGCGTAGGGCCGAGCGGGGGGGCTTATGAGCAGTTCTTC.